Detailed here is one T cell receptor (beta chain). Its antigen is unidentified. Researchers amplified the TCR beta CDR3 regions from RNA transcripts. When the TCR CDR3 underwent first-round RT-PCR, the HTBI primer set was used. Using its own MiXCR run on the multiplex PCR reads, TCRdb lists one record per CDR3 protein. The sample contains under 350,000 distinct CDR3 sequences, 18% of which appear only once. Trimming left V 3 bases short and J 6 bases short, with 14 bases between. The CDR3 contains 13 residues. Germline assignment: CDR1 DFQATT and CDR2 SNEGSKA (reference sequence). This sample was included in a study of T cells in Graves' hyperthyroidism and ophthalmopathy. General study findings and limits: Peripheral blood also featured most of the thyroid clonotypes expanded above 0.001.

Newly diagnosed patients aged 18 to 65 had hyperthyroidism of under 2 months' duration. The V and J genes are TRBV20-1 and TRBJ1-2; D is undetermined. The TCR comes from a woman between 50 and 59 years old with Graves' hyperthyroidism. Sequencing used blood. In DNA, the CDR3 is TGCAGTGCTAGTAGCCCACGTCTTGATGGCTACACCTTC. Protein sequence: CSASSPRLDGYTF.